The rows below give T cell receptor beta chains drawn from one sample of a study of vaccination effects on CD4 cells after COVID-19. For these receptors, no antigen is known. Sequencing was performed with immunoSEQ multiplex PCR; in TCRdb, only in-frame clones are kept and a portion is missing. In the table there are 22,000 or so clones, about 80% of which are singletons. Here the sequenced sample was CD4+ T cells from PBMCs cultured with a peptide pool, taken before COVID-19 vaccination. The receptors were gathered from a human donor who had a prior SARS-CoV-2 infection. Each CDR3 is given with its conserved first and last residue.

J | V | CDR3
TRBJ1-5 | TRBV6-5 | CASIMQGGQPQHF
TRBJ2-1 | TRBV7-2 | CASSLALSYYNEQFF
TRBJ1-1 | TRBV5-1 | CASSLSTGRQNTEAFF
TRBJ1-1 | TRBV13 | CASSSHRGLGNTEAFF
TRBJ2-1 | TRBV18 | CASSPRQAGASEQFF
TRBJ1-1 | TRBV18 | CASSPTDNTEAFF
TRBJ2-2 | TRBV4-2 | CASSQAGGQGGTGELFF
TRBJ1-6 | TRBV5-5 | CASSLPESSYNSPLHF
TRBJ2-1 | TRBV9 | CASSVVVGGPYSYNEQFF
TRBJ2-7 | TRBV7-9 | CASSDDGAHYEQYF
TRBJ1-4 | TRBV5-6 | CASSPDFPGGPNEKLFF
TRBJ1-5 | TRBV6-2/TRBV6-3 | CASSYFSGERLGQPQHF
TRBJ2-1 | TRBV15 | CATGQQQGGYNEQFF
TRBJ2-7 | TRBV4-3 | CASSQVYAQGSYEQYF
TRBJ2-3 | TRBV9 | CASSVRASVSTDTQYF
TRBJ2-7 | TRBV11-2 | CASSLGTSGNRYEQYF